Presented here are 20 T cell receptor beta chains from one specimen sequenced in a study of cytomegalovirus exposure and HLA in healthy donors. This PCR relied on a set of 60 Vbeta primers and 13 Jbeta primers. Sequencing was performed with immunoSEQ multiplex PCR; in TCRdb, only in-frame clones are kept and a portion is missing. The table lists approximately 150,000 clones, more than 65% of them singletons. Sequencing was performed on PBMCs. These receptors were collected from a man between 45 and 60 years old in good health and CMV-seropositive.

A remark on this clone: Other DNA sequences within the sample encode an identical CDR3. The chain employs TRBV27 and TRBJ2-7, with 10 bases that match TRBD1. Germline V gives CDR1 MNHEY, CDR2 SMNVEV (reference sequence). V lost 6 bases, J lost 1 base, and 6 bases stayed unmatched. This CDR3 spans 15 amino acids. In DNA, the CDR3 is TGTGCCAGCAGCGGTTGGACAGGGGGTTCCTACGAGCAGTACTTC. This gives the protein CASSGWTGGSYEQYF.

The chain has TRBV4-2 and TRBJ2-3; possible D gene TRBD2, 7 bases. The CDR3 extends over 17 amino acids. V was pared by 0 bases and J by 1 base, with 14 bases between. The germline CDR1 and CDR2 sequences are LGHNA and YNFKEQ. The CDR3 here is CASSQDGGGSGTDTQYF. CDR3 nucleotides: TGTGCCAGCAGCCAAGACGGGGGCGGGAGCGGCACAGATACGCAGTATTTT.

The gene calls are TRBV4-2 and TRBJ1-1, with D possibly matching TRBD1 (5 bases). Germline V gene sequence: CDR1 LGHNA, CDR2 YNFKEQ. CDR3 length: 13 residues. Deletions cut 0 bases from V and 8 bases from J, with 10 bases between. CDR3 bases: TGTGCCAGCAGCCAAGACGGGGGAGGCGAAGCTTTCTTT. Translating gives CASSQDGGGEAFF.

This clone came up a few times. CDR3 amino acids: CASSSTGGADTQYF. For the CDR3, the DNA is TGCGCCAGCAGCTCGACAGGGGGCGCAGATACGCAGTATTTT. This chain connects TRBV5-1 to TRBJ2-3, with 10 bases identical to TRBD1. Germline V gives CDR1 SGHRS, CDR2 YFSETQ. Losses at the gene ends were 3 bases for V and 4 bases for J; bases not matched to a gene: 2. The CDR3 is 14 residues long.

This chain links TRBV5-4 with TRBJ2-5, with 7 bases fitting TRBD2. V lost 4 bases to trimming and J lost 7 bases; unmatched junction nucleotides: 10. From germline, CDR1 is SGHNT and CDR2 YYREEE (reference sequence). The CDR3 has 14 residues. CDR3 sequence (DNA): TGTGCCAGCAGCGGGAGAGCGGGAAGGGGGACCCAGTACTTC. Its protein is CASSGRAGRGTQYF.

This chain joins TRBV19 and TRBJ1-5, with D unclear. Germline CDR1 LNHDA, CDR2 SQIVND (reference sequence). V shed 11 bases and J shed 4 bases, with 12 bases lying between them. This CDR3 comprises 12 residues. CDR3 loop: CASKRGNQPQHF. CDR3 bases: TGTGCCTCCAAAAGAGGGAATCAGCCCCAGCATTTT.

The gene calls are TRBV5-4 and TRBJ2-1; 8 bases agree with TRBD2. CDR3 length: 13 amino acids. V shed 9 bases and J 4 bases; nucleotides not matched to a gene: 6. Germline loops: CDR1 SGHNT, CDR2 YYREEE (reference sequence). The CDR3 bases are TGTGCCACCAAGACTAGCGAATACAATGAGCAGTTCTTC. It specifies CATKTSEYNEQFF.

The J gene is TRBJ2-3, the V gene TRBV5-6; 10 bases agree with TRBD2. V trimming: 3 bases; J trimming: 6 bases; junction bases outside the gene matches: 4. This CDR3 spans 14 amino acids. Germline V lookup: CDR1 SGHDT, CDR2 YYEEEE. The CDR3 is CASSSLAGADTQYF. CDR3 DNA: TGTGCCAGCAGCTCCCTAGCGGGAGCGGATACGCAGTATTTT.

This clone was counted once. J is TRBJ2-1 and V is TRBV27; 8 nucleotides align to TRBD2. The germline V gene has CDR1 MNHEY and CDR2 SMNVEV (reference sequence). The CDR3 spans 14 residues. V was clipped by 4 bases and J by 2 bases; unmatched bases: 1. CDR3 amino acids: CASSSLAAYNEQFF. The CDR3 region has the DNA TGTGCCAGCAGTTCACTAGCGGCCTACAATGAGCAGTTCTTC.

This clone was picked up one time. V gene TRBV18 combines with J gene TRBJ2-1, with TRBD1 matching over 7 bases. Germline CDR1 reads KGHSH; CDR2 reads LQKENI. V shed 3 bases, J shed 9 bases, and the junction held 5 bases outside the gene matches. The CDR3 covers 13 residues. The chain's CDR3 is CASSPTGQVEQFF. CDR3 bases: TGTGCCAGCTCACCTACCGGACAGGTTGAGCAGTTCTTC.

The gene calls are TRBV11-1 and TRBJ1-1; no reliable D call. V dropped 1 base and J dropped 7 bases, with 10 bases sitting between them. Looked up from germline, CDR1 is SGHAT and CDR2 is FQDESV (reference sequence). There are 13 residues in the CDR3. DNA of the CDR3: TGTGCCAGCAGCTTAGGCAGGTTCCGTGAAGCTTTCTTT. It is translated as CASSLGRFREAFF. The entire variable domain, with the rest obtained from reference TRBV11-1 and TRBJ1-1, is as follows: EAEVAQSPRYKITEKSQAVAFWCDPISGHATLYWYRQILGQGPELLVQFQDESVVDDSQLPKDRFSAERLKGVDSTLKIQPAELGDSAMYLCASSLGRFREAFFGQGTRLTVV.

Turning to this clone: Other DNA sequences in this specimen translate into the identical CDR3. The CDR3 sequence: CASSLTRDLEAFF. The CDR3 coding sequence is TGCGCCAGCAGCTTGACCAGGGATTTGGAAGCTTTCTTT. The rearrangement uses TRBV5-1 and TRBJ1-1; possible D gene TRBD1, 5 bases. The germline CDR1 and CDR2 sequences are SGHRS and YFSETQ. The CDR3 is 13 residues long. The V gene lost 1 base and the J gene lost 8 bases, with 12 bases spanning the gap.

V and J are TRBV7-9 and TRBJ2-3, with D unresolved. Trimming took 5 bases from V and 4 from J, leaving 19 bases between them. The CDR3 runs to 16 residues. Per the germline V gene, CDR1 is SEHNR and CDR2 is FQNEAQ (reference sequence). The CDR3 spells CASSRPVTAEPDTQYF. In nucleotides, the CDR3 is TGTGCCAGCAGCCGACCTGTAACCGCGGAACCAGATACGCAGTATTTT.

The rearrangement joins TRBV7-2 to TRBJ2-7; possible D gene TRBD1, 6 bases. The CDR3 sequence is 14 residues long. The germline V and J ends were trimmed by 2 bases and 4 bases, with 12 bases remaining between them. CDR1 and CDR2 from the germline V gene are SGHTA and FQGNSA. Here the CDR3 reads CASSLFQGQYEQYF. CDR3 DNA: TGTGCCAGCAGCTTATTTCAGGGACAATACGAGCAGTACTTC.

V and J are TRBV5-1 and TRBJ2-2, with a possible D match to TRBD1 (5 bases). Germline V gene sequence: CDR1 SGHRS, CDR2 YFSETQ. V lost 3 bases to trimming and J lost 5 bases, with 8 bases between them. CDR3 size: 13 residues. This chain's CDR3 is CASSWQGTGELFF. CDR3 nucleotide sequence: TGCGCCAGCAGCTGGCAGGGAACCGGGGAGCTGTTTTTT.

This clone was detected only once. This sequence joins TRBV7-8 and TRBJ1-2; D is unclear. The germline CDR1 and CDR2 sequences are SGHVS and FQNEAQ. The length of the CDR3 is 15 residues. Trimming shortened V by 5 bases and J by 6 bases, and 19 bases separated the two germline ends. CDR3 sequence reads: CASSASPDGLNGYTF. The CDR3 nucleotides read TGTGCCAGCAGCGCCAGCCCGGACGGACTAAATGGCTACACCTTC.

The genes are TRBV6-5 and TRBJ2-7, with D hard to call. Per the germline V gene, CDR1 is MNHEY and CDR2 is SVGAGI. CDR3 length: 11 residues. Between the trimmed V and J ends, which lost 7 bases and 5 bases, there was a span of 9 bases. In DNA form, the CDR3 reads TGTGCCAGCAAATCAATAGACGAGCAGTACTTC. This gives the protein CASKSIDEQYF.

The rearrangement uses TRBV15 and TRBJ1-1, with D perhaps TRBD1 (5 bases). V gave up 5 bases and J gave up 1 base, with 14 bases separating them. CDR3 length equals 15 residues. The germline V gene encodes CDR1 LNHNV and CDR2 YYDKDF (reference sequence). CDR3 sequence: CATSLWGLGNTEAFF. The CDR3 nucleotides read TGTGCCACCAGCCTCTGGGGCCTGGGGAACACTGAAGCTTTCTTT. The full variable domain, in which reference TRBV15 and TRBJ1-1 provide the parts outside the CDR3, is DAMVIQNPRYQVTQFGKPVTLSCSQTLNHNVMYWYQQKSSQAPKLLFHYYDKDFNNEADTPDNFQSRRPNTSFCFLDIRSPGLGDTAMYLCATSLWGLGNTEAFFGQGTRLTVV.

V is TRBV28 and J is TRBJ1-6; 7 bases agree with TRBD1. After removal of 5 bases from V and 6 bases from J, the junction contained 7 bases not matched to a gene. The CDR3 is 15 residues long. Per the germline V gene, CDR1 is MDHEN and CDR2 is SYDVKM. For the CDR3, the DNA is TGTGCCAGCAGTCTACAGGGGCTGCGTAATTCACCCCTCCACTTT. Its protein is CASSLQGLRNSPLHF.

This clone showed up just a few times. The J gene is TRBJ1-1, the V gene TRBV5-1, with 7 bases fitting TRBD1. Germline V lookup: CDR1 SGHRS, CDR2 YFSETQ. The CDR3 covers 13 residues. Trimming removed 4 bases from V and 8 bases from J; junction bases left unmatched: 8. The CDR3 DNA reads TGCGCCAGCAGCCGAAATACAGGGGAAGAAGCTTTCTTT. Translation: CASSRNTGEEAFF. The full variable domain, completed using reference TRBV5-1 and TRBJ1-1, is KAGVTQTPRYLIKTRGQQVTLSCSPISGHRSVSWYQQTPGQGLQFLFEYFSETQRNKGNFPGRFSGRQFSNSRSEMNVSTLELGDSALYLCASSRNTGEEAFFGQGTRLTVV.